This T cell receptor beta chain was recorded in a study of blood T cell repertoires in COVID-19. In the study overall: PBMCs, B-cell-depleted T cells, or T cells provided the cDNA or gDNA that made up the material.

Generated by immunoSEQ multiplex PCR, the TCRdb table keeps only in-frame clones and is missing some. The sample gives 210,000 or so clones, over 70% of which show up once; 2.5% to 3% is in the top ten. The CDR3 is made up of 15 amino acids. Germline V CDR1 and CDR2: LNHDA, SQIVND (reference sequence). The V and J ends lost 5 bases and 6 bases, in that order; junction bases with no gene match: 10. The receptor was derived from a man in his forties or fifties with active or convalescent COVID-19. Sequencing was carried out using peripheral blood. The chain combines TRBV19 with TRBJ2-5, with 9 bases that match TRBD2. For the CDR3, the DNA is TGTGCCAGTAGTTTGAGCGGGGGGCGACAACAGACCCAGTACTTC. It translates to CASSLSGGRQQTQYF.